These 23 T cell receptor beta chains were sequenced from one sample in a study of CD8 T cells in ankylosing spondylitis. The study, taken as a whole, reports: One TCR beta motif, made up of several highly homologous variants, appeared characteristic of ankylosing spondylitis blood.

No antigen has been identified for these receptors. TCRdb processed the 5' RACE reads anew with MiXCR; each CDR3 protein has one entry. The sample holds 330,000 or so distinct CDR3 sequences; 7.5% to 9% are singletons and the top ten take 13% to 15%. Sequencing was carried out using blood, either unsorted or a sorted T cell fraction (not recorded which). The receptor set was obtained from a male donor with ankylosing spondylitis.

This clonotype came up a few times. The rearrangement joins TRBV7-9 to TRBJ2-1, with TRBD2 identical over 12 bases. Per the germline V gene, CDR1 is SEHNR and CDR2 is FQNEAQ (reference sequence). V gave up 1 base and J gave up 9 bases; unmatched junction bases: 7. The CDR3 contains 16 residues. As DNA, the CDR3 is TGTGCCAGCAGCTTAGTGGCTAGCGGGAGGGCGGGTGAGCAGTTCTTC. It translates to CASSLVASGRAGEQFF.

This clonotype occurred a few times. The V and J genes are TRBV27 and TRBJ2-7; D possibly corresponds to TRBD1 (5 bases). Germline V lookup: CDR1 MNHEY, CDR2 SMNVEV (reference sequence). The CDR3 is 13 amino acids. V lost 2 bases and J lost 5, with 10 bases in between. In nucleotides, the CDR3 is TGTGCCAGCAGTTTAGGCAGGGCCGACGAGCAGTACTTC. Translation gives CASSLGRADEQYF.

This clonotype appeared many times. The J gene is TRBJ2-1, the V gene TRBV5-1; 10 nucleotides line up with TRBD2. Losses at the gene ends were 2 bases for V and 8 bases for J; bases not matched to a gene: 7. Germline CDR1 SGHRS, CDR2 YFSETQ. The CDR3 runs to 15 residues. The CDR3 sequence: CASSFTSGNIDEQFF. The CDR3 region has the DNA TGCGCCAGCAGCTTCACTAGCGGGAATATCGATGAGCAGTTCTTC.

The CDR3 loop is CATTGGPSYEQYF. CDR3 coding DNA: TGTGCCACCACCGGGGGCCCCTCCTACGAGCAGTACTTC. This sequence joins TRBV27 and TRBJ2-7, with D possibly called TRBD1 or TRBD2 (6 bases each). CDR1 and CDR2 from the germline V gene are MNHEY and SMNVEV (reference sequence). The CDR3 spans 13 residues. V lost 10 bases to trimming and J lost 0 bases, with 13 bases between them.

The chain recombines TRBV7-3 with TRBJ2-7; possible D gene TRBD1, 6 bases. The V gene lost 0 bases and the J gene lost 2 bases, with 11 bases spanning the gap. Germline V gene lookup returns CDR1 SGHTA and CDR2 FQGTGA. The CDR3 totals 15 residues. Written as DNA, the CDR3 is TGTGCCAGCAGCTTAACAGCCAGGGGTCCCTACGAGCAGTACTTC. This encodes CASSLTARGPYEQYF.

Only a few counts were recorded for this clonotype. This chain links TRBV4-1 with TRBJ2-1, with a tentative D call TRBD1 (6 bases). This CDR3 comprises 16 residues. Germline-derived CDR1 and CDR2 are MGHRA and YSYEKL. V shed 0 bases and J shed 10 bases, with 19 bases lying between them. The CDR3 here is CASSQEPGARGIEQFF. DNA for the CDR3: TGCGCCAGCAGCCAAGAGCCCGGGGCTAGGGGGATCGAGCAGTTCTTC.

The table lists this clonotype with a few counts. The gene calls are TRBV5-1 and TRBJ2-3; 7 positions agree with TRBD2. Germline lookup yields CDR1 SGHRS and CDR2 YFSETQ. The V gene end was trimmed by 0 bases and the J gene end by 6 bases; junction bases not matched to a gene: 13. The CDR3 consists of 17 residues. Here the CDR3 reads CASSLDASAGEGDTQYF. In DNA form, the CDR3 reads TGCGCCAGCAGCTTGGATGCTTCTGCTGGGGAGGGGGATACGCAGTATTTT.

This clonotype was found many times. The gene calls are TRBV7-6 and TRBJ1-5; D not resolved. CDR3 length: 15 amino acids. Germline-derived CDR1 and CDR2 are SGHVS and FNYEAQ. Trimming left V 2 bases short and J 4 bases short, with 12 bases between. The DNA for the CDR3 is TGTGCCAGCAGCTTAAATGCTGGAACAAATCAGCCCCAGCATTTT. Amino acids: CASSLNAGTNQPQHF.

This clonotype was seen repeatedly, ten times or more. V gene TRBV10-3 combines with J gene TRBJ2-2, with D maybe TRBD1 (5 bases). Germline CDR1 is ENHRY and CDR2 is SYGVKD. This CDR3 is 14 amino acids long. V lost 5 bases and J 5 bases, leaving 12 bases between the germline ends. The CDR3 DNA follows: TGTGCCATCAGTAGACAGTCCCTTACCGGGGAGCTGTTTTTT. This sequence encodes CAISRQSLTGELFF.

This clonotype was observed many times. The chain recombines TRBV20-1 with TRBJ2-1, with a possible D match to TRBD2 (5 bases). V shed 5 bases and J shed 1 base, with 9 bases lying between them. In germline, CDR1 is DFQATT, CDR2 SNEGSKA (reference sequence). The CDR3 consists of 13 residues. The CDR3, as DNA: TGCAGTGCTCAGAGCGGATCCTACAATGAGCAGTTCTTC. This sequence encodes CSAQSGSYNEQFF.

Ten or more counts support this clonotype. The chain is built from TRBV20-1 and TRBJ2-7; 10 bases agree with TRBD2. V lost 6 bases and J lost 3; bases outside the gene matches: 8. The germline CDR1 and CDR2 sequences are DFQATT and SNEGSKA (reference sequence). This CDR3 contains 14 residues. The CDR3 nucleotides are TGCAGTGCCCAAAGGACTAGCGGAAACTACGAGCAGTACTTC. It translates to CSAQRTSGNYEQYF.

The chain joins TRBV12-3 or TRBV12-4 to TRBJ2-1, with 12 bases identical to TRBD2. J lost 8 bases, V lost 6 bases, and 8 bases had no gene match. The CDR3 totals 15 residues. CDR3 residues: CASSPLAGGDDEQFF. CDR3 nucleotides: TGTGCCAGCAGCCCCCTAGCGGGGGGGGACGATGAGCAGTTCTTC.

This clonotype appeared a few times. The chain couples TRBV12-3 or TRBV12-4 to TRBJ1-5; no reliable D call. The CDR3 spans 14 residues. V was clipped by 5 bases and J by 2 bases, with 10 bases between them. CDR3 sequence (DNA): TGTGCCAGCAGTGTTTGGGGTGGCAATCAGCCCCAGCATTTT. Its protein product is CASSVWGGNQPQHF.

CDR3 region: CSAPGQGIYTDTQYF. CDR3 sequence (DNA): TGCAGCGCCCCGGGACAGGGTATTTACACAGATACGCAGTATTTT. V and J are TRBV29-1 and TRBJ2-3; 9 bases align to TRBD1. CDR3 length equals 15 residues. Germline V gives CDR1 SQVTM, CDR2 ANQGSEA. The V segment lost 7 bases and the J segment 2 bases; nucleotides outside the gene matches: 10.

The J gene is TRBJ2-5, the V gene TRBV12-3 or TRBV12-4, with 12 bases matching TRBD2. This CDR3 region has 17 residues. The V gene end was trimmed by 4 bases and the J gene end by 0 bases; junction bases not matched to a gene: 6. The CDR3 DNA follows: TGTGCCAGCAGTTCAGGACTAGCGGGAAGGTACCAAGAGACCCAGTACTTC. This encodes CASSSGLAGRYQETQYF.

J is TRBJ2-3 and V is TRBV7-2, with a possible D match to TRBD1 (5 bases). The ends were cut back, 5 bases at V and 1 base at J, with 16 bases in the middle. The CDR3 has 16 residues. From germline, CDR1 is SGHTA and CDR2 FQGNSA. The CDR3 loop is CASSPVQGSGTDTQYF. CDR3 bases: TGTGCCAGCAGCCCCGTGCAGGGTTCTGGCACAGATACGCAGTATTTT.

The chain employs TRBV28 and TRBJ2-3; D is uncertain. In germline, CDR1 is MDHEN, CDR2 SYDVKM. The CDR3 loop spans 15 amino acids. V shed 9 bases and J shed 1 base, with 17 bases lying between them. The CDR3 DNA reads TGTGCCAGTCCGCCCGCTTTCGAAGGCACAGATACGCAGTATTTT. This codes for CASPPAFEGTDTQYF.

This clonotype has only a few counts. The rearrangement uses TRBV9 and TRBJ2-7; 9 bases align to TRBD1. Per germline, CDR1 SGDLS and CDR2 YYNGEE. Unmatched junction bases numbered 8, after V lost 4 bases and J lost 3 bases. The length of the CDR3 is 15 residues. CDR3 region: CASSFLPDRGYEQYF. CDR3 nucleotide sequence: TGTGCCAGCAGCTTTCTCCCGGACAGGGGCTACGAGCAGTACTTC.

This clonotype was seen a handful of times. V is TRBV3-1 and J is TRBJ2-2; D remains ambiguous. V dropped 1 base and J dropped 15 bases, with 12 bases sitting between them. Germline CDR1 LGHDT, CDR2 YNNKEL (reference sequence). This CDR3 is 12 amino acids long. The CDR3 sequence is CASSQGELTVFF. CDR3 nucleotide sequence: TGTGCCAGCAGCCAAGGCGAACTCACGGTGTTTTTT.

The chain combines TRBV12-3 or TRBV12-4 with TRBJ1-4; tentatively, D is TRBD1 (5 bases). CDR3 length: 15 residues. V lost 6 bases and J 10 bases, leaving 21 bases between the germline ends. The CDR3 coding sequence is TGTGCCAGCAGCCCCGTAGGACACCAAGGGCGAAAACTGTTTTTT. The encoded protein is CASSPVGHQGRKLFF.

This clonotype appeared a few times. The J gene is TRBJ2-7, the V gene TRBV3-1, with D possibly being TRBD2 (5 bases). The CDR3 is 15 residues long. V lost 1 base and J lost 2, with 12 bases in between. Germline CDR1 LGHDT, CDR2 YNNKEL (reference sequence). CDR3 bases: TGTGCCAGCAGCCAAGGACGGGGAGCCCCCTACGAGCAGTACTTC. Protein: CASSQGRGAPYEQYF.

The table lists this clonotype with many counts. This chain uses TRBV6-1 with TRBJ2-1; D may be TRBD1 or TRBD2 (5 bases each). The CDR3 covers 14 residues. The V end was cut by 3 bases, the J end by 4 bases, with 10 bases between. The germline CDR1 and CDR2 sequences are MNHNS and SASEGT. CDR3 sequence: CASSDSGPYNEQFF. As DNA, the CDR3 is TGTGCCAGCAGTGATTCGGGACCGTACAATGAGCAGTTCTTC.

This chain connects TRBV2 to TRBJ1-5; TRBD1 aligns across 7 bases. The germline gives CDR1 SNHLY, CDR2 FYNNEI. This CDR3 comprises 13 residues. V trimming: 10 bases; J trimming: 5 bases; junction bases outside the gene matches: 8. DNA of the CDR3: TGTGCCACCGGACAGGAGAGTGATCAGCCCCAGCATTTT. Translation gives CATGQESDQPQHF.